One sample yielded the 21 T cell receptor beta chains listed below, sequenced in a study of lymphopenia after photon versus proton radiotherapy (dated by TCRdb to between 2017 and 2020). Library generation was performed with the immunoSEQ multiplex PCR assay. Entries here come from immuneACCESS through TCRdb and include only in-frame sequences with V and J called. Some clones fail to appear in such tables; in the studies checked, an unresolved V gene covers under half of the shortfall, and the cause of the remainder is unknown. The sample table contains approximately 8,000 clones; only one count was recorded for about 90% of them. The ten largest clonotypes hold 20% to 25% of the sample. The sequencing used peripheral blood, collected from a patient treated with photon-based radiotherapy. Receptors were obtained from a man older than 75 with cholangiocarcinoma.

The rearrangement uses TRBV4-2 and TRBJ1-2; D is perhaps TRBD1 (5 bases). The CDR3 length is 16 residues. Trimming pared 0 bases from V and 3 bases from J, leaving 14 bases between. CDR1 is LGHNA, CDR2 YNFKEQ, per germline. The CDR3 nucleotides read TGTGCCAGCAGCCAAGATCTGGCAGGGCAACACTATGGCTACACCTTC. The encoded protein is CASSQDLAGQHYGYTF.

The V call is TRBV6-5, the J call TRBJ1-1; TRBD1 is a possible D gene (5 bases). Germline loops: CDR1 MNHEY, CDR2 SVGAGI. V lost 5 bases and J 10 bases, leaving 20 bases between the germline ends. The CDR3 loop spans 14 amino acids. This chain's CDR3 is CASSRSTGSEGAFF. DNA of the CDR3: TGTGCCAGCAGTCGGTCTACAGGTTCTGAGGGAGCTTTCTTT.

The chain is built from TRBV6-1 and TRBJ2-7; tentatively, D is TRBD1 (7 bases). The V end lost 0 bases, the J end lost 3 bases, and 12 bases lay between the germline ends. This CDR3 is built from 15 residues. Germline V CDR1 and CDR2: MNHNS, SASEGT. The CDR3 loop is CASSEAFQGGYEQYF. CDR3 DNA sequence: TGTGCCAGCAGTGAAGCGTTTCAGGGGGGCTACGAGCAGTACTTC.

The V and J genes are TRBV30 and TRBJ1-1, with D uncertain. Germline V gene lookup returns CDR1 GTSNPN and CDR2 SVGIG (reference sequence). CDR3 size: 15 residues. The V and J ends lost 0 bases and 0 bases respectively, with 11 bases between them. CDR3 nucleotides: TGTGCCTGGAGTGTTGTTGGAAGGATGAACACTGAAGCTTTCTTT. It yields the protein CAWSVVGRMNTEAFF.

The V and J genes are TRBV18 and TRBJ2-2, with 12 nucleotides matching TRBD2. This CDR3 has 18 residues. V shed 2 bases and J 4 bases; nucleotides not matched to a gene: 8. Per germline, CDR1 KGHSH and CDR2 LQKENI. In nucleotides, the CDR3 is TGTGCCAGCTCACCAGAGATGGGACTAGCGGGCCGCACCGGGGAGCTGTTTTTT. This encodes CASSPEMGLAGRTGELFF.

This rearrangement joins TRBV10-2 to TRBJ1-6; D gene unclear. The V gene's germline CDR1 is WSHSY and CDR2 SAAADI. Trimming took off 6 bases at V and 0 bases at J, with 3 bases between the two ends. The CDR3 is 13 amino acids. The DNA for the CDR3 is TGCGCCAGCAGGGTCTCCTATAATTCACCCCTCCACTTT. Translation: CASRVSYNSPLHF.

The V gene is TRBV6-5, the J gene TRBJ2-5, with D perhaps being TRBD1 or TRBD2 (5 bases each). Germline V lookup: CDR1 MNHEY, CDR2 SVGAGI. The V and J ends lost 0 bases and 1 base respectively, with 12 bases between them. This CDR3 has 16 residues. CDR3 region: CASSYSRGRGQETQYF. CDR3 DNA: TGTGCCAGCAGTTACTCGAGGGGAAGGGGCCAAGAGACCCAGTACTTC.

This chain joins TRBV5-1 and TRBJ1-2, with 7 nucleotides matching TRBD1. The germline V gene has CDR1 SGHRS and CDR2 YFSETQ. V dropped 5 bases and J dropped 0; count of bases not matched to a gene: 19. This CDR3 is 19 amino acids long. CDR3 region: CASRGGLSVGTFANYGYTF. The CDR3 region has the DNA TGCGCCAGCAGAGGGGGCCTCTCCGTAGGGACATTCGCTAACTATGGCTACACCTTC.

The chain carries TRBV6-5 and TRBJ1-2; D not resolved. Trimming stripped 6 bases from V and 8 bases from J, with 7 bases between. Germline V lookup: CDR1 MNHEY, CDR2 SVGAGI. The CDR3 sequence is 10 residues long. CDR3 region: CASRGSGYTF. The CDR3, as DNA: TGTGCCAGCAGGGGGAGCGGCTACACCTTC.

The gene calls are TRBV7-6 and TRBJ1-5; D gene unclear. Germline V CDR1 and CDR2: SGHVS, FNYEAQ. V lost 1 base and J lost 0, with 4 bases in between. CDR3 length: 14 amino acids. DNA for the CDR3: TGTGCCAGCAGCTTAGGTCTTAGCAATCAGCCCCAGCATTTT. It codes for CASSLGLSNQPQHF.

The chain has TRBV11-3 and TRBJ2-7; no firm D call. Germline V CDR1 and CDR2: SGHNT, YENEEA. This CDR3 has 13 residues. V dropped 4 bases and J dropped 0 bases, with 7 bases sitting between them. The CDR3 reads CASSYSYSYEQYF. The CDR3 bases are TGTGCCAGCAGCTACAGTTACTCCTACGAGCAGTACTTC.

The chain carries TRBV20-1 and TRBJ2-5, with D hard to call. The DNA end favors TRBJ2-7, so the J call may be wrong. Germline V gene data show CDR1 as DFQATT and CDR2 as SNEGSKA (reference sequence). The CDR3 totals 9 residues. CDR3 sequence reads: CSASYEQYF. CDR3 in DNA: TGCAGTGCTTCCTACGAGCAGTACTTC.

The V gene is TRBV28, the J gene TRBJ2-7; 12 bases match TRBD1. Trimming cost V 7 bases and J 7 bases; bases outside gene matches: 11. This CDR3 has 15 residues. Per germline, CDR1 MDHEN and CDR2 SYDVKM. As DNA, the CDR3 is TGTGCCAGCATTTCGAGGGACAGGGGGCAGTGGGAGCAGTACTTC. Its protein product is CASISRDRGQWEQYF. The variable domain in full, completed from reference TRBV28 and TRBJ2-7, reads DVKVTQSSRYLVKRTGEKVFLECVQDMDHENMFWYRQDPGLGLRLIYFSYDVKMKEKGDIPEGYSVSREKKERFSLILESASTNQTSMYLCASISRDRGQWEQYFGPGTRLTVT.

The chain links TRBV7-2 to TRBJ2-7; perhaps TRBD2 as D (5 bases). Germline CDR1 reads SGHTA; CDR2 reads FQGNSA. The CDR3 has 14 residues. Trimming shortened V by 6 bases and J by 0 bases, and 12 bases separated the two germline ends. In DNA form, the CDR3 reads TGTGCCAGCAGAGCGGACGGGGTCTCCTACGAGCAGTACTTC. Protein: CASRADGVSYEQYF.

V usage is TRBV4-1 and J usage is TRBJ2-5; 10 nucleotides line up with TRBD1. There are 14 residues in the CDR3. The V gene's germline CDR1 is MGHRA and CDR2 YSYEKL. After removal of 4 bases from V and 7 bases from J, the junction contained 6 bases not matched to a gene. CDR3: CASSPIRTGGTQYF. CDR3 coding DNA: TGCGCCAGCAGCCCCATTCGGACAGGGGGGACCCAGTACTTC.

The chain couples TRBV9 to TRBJ2-7, with TRBD1 identical over 7 bases. Germline V gene lookup returns CDR1 SGDLS and CDR2 YYNGEE. The CDR3 has 15 amino acids. Unmatched junction bases numbered 3, after V lost 0 bases and J lost 0 bases. The CDR3 reads CASSVAWDSSYEQYF. In nucleotides, the CDR3 is TGTGCCAGCAGCGTAGCTTGGGACAGCTCCTACGAGCAGTACTTC. Looking up the rest from reference TRBV9 and TRBJ2-7 gives the full variable domain: DSGVTQTPKHLITATGQRVTLRCSPRSGDLSVYWYQQSLDQGLQFLIQYYNGEERAKGNILERFSAQQFPDLHSELNLSSLELGDSALYFCASSVAWDSSYEQYFGPGTRLTVT.

On this clone itself: Other DNA sequences within the sample encode an identical CDR3. V usage is TRBV6-6 and J usage is TRBJ2-5; the D is unclear. The CDR3 contains 12 residues. Germline V gene sequence: CDR1 MNHNY, CDR2 SVGAGI (reference sequence). V was cut by 6 bases and J by 4 bases, with 9 bases left in between. DNA for the CDR3: TGTGCCAGCAGCCCGGTTCGAGAGACCCAGTACTTC. Amino acids: CASSPVRETQYF.

This clone was recorded a few times. V gene TRBV23-1 combines with J gene TRBJ1-2; unclear D gene. TRBV23-1 is an open reading frame, and its role is uncertain. V shed 4 bases and J shed 0 bases, with 6 bases lying between them. The CDR3 length is 13 residues. The CDR3 nucleotides read TGCGCCAGCAGTCCCTCTCCTAACTATGGCTACACCTTC. Translated: CASSPSPNYGYTF.

The J gene is TRBJ1-6, the V gene TRBV5-4; TRBD1 agrees at 9 bases. This CDR3 region has 16 residues. Losses at the gene ends were 4 bases for V and 0 bases for J; bases not matched to a gene: 2. Looked up from germline, CDR1 is SGHNT and CDR2 is YYREEE (reference sequence). The CDR3 DNA reads TGTGCCAGCAGCGGGACAGGGAGCTCCTATAATTCACCCCTCCACTTT. Protein: CASSGTGSSYNSPLHF.

The chain combines TRBV27 with TRBJ1-6, with 7 bases identical to TRBD1. The CDR3 extends over 17 amino acids. The V gene end was trimmed by 1 base and the J gene end by 10 bases; junction bases not matched to a gene: 13. Germline CDR1 reads MNHEY; CDR2 reads SMNVEV (reference sequence). The CDR3 sequence: CASSLFYRGSGRSPLHF. In nucleotides, the CDR3 is TGTGCCAGCAGTTTATTTTACAGGGGCTCAGGCCGATCACCCCTCCACTTT.

J is TRBJ1-1 and V is TRBV11-2; the D gene is possibly TRBD1 (6 bases). V lost 7 bases to trimming and J lost 4 bases, with 16 bases between them. This CDR3 has 14 residues. CDR1 and CDR2 (germline): SGHAT, FQNNGV. DNA for the CDR3: TGTGCCAGCACCGCTATCCGGGGGCCCACTGAAGCTTTCTTT. As protein: CASTAIRGPTEAFF.